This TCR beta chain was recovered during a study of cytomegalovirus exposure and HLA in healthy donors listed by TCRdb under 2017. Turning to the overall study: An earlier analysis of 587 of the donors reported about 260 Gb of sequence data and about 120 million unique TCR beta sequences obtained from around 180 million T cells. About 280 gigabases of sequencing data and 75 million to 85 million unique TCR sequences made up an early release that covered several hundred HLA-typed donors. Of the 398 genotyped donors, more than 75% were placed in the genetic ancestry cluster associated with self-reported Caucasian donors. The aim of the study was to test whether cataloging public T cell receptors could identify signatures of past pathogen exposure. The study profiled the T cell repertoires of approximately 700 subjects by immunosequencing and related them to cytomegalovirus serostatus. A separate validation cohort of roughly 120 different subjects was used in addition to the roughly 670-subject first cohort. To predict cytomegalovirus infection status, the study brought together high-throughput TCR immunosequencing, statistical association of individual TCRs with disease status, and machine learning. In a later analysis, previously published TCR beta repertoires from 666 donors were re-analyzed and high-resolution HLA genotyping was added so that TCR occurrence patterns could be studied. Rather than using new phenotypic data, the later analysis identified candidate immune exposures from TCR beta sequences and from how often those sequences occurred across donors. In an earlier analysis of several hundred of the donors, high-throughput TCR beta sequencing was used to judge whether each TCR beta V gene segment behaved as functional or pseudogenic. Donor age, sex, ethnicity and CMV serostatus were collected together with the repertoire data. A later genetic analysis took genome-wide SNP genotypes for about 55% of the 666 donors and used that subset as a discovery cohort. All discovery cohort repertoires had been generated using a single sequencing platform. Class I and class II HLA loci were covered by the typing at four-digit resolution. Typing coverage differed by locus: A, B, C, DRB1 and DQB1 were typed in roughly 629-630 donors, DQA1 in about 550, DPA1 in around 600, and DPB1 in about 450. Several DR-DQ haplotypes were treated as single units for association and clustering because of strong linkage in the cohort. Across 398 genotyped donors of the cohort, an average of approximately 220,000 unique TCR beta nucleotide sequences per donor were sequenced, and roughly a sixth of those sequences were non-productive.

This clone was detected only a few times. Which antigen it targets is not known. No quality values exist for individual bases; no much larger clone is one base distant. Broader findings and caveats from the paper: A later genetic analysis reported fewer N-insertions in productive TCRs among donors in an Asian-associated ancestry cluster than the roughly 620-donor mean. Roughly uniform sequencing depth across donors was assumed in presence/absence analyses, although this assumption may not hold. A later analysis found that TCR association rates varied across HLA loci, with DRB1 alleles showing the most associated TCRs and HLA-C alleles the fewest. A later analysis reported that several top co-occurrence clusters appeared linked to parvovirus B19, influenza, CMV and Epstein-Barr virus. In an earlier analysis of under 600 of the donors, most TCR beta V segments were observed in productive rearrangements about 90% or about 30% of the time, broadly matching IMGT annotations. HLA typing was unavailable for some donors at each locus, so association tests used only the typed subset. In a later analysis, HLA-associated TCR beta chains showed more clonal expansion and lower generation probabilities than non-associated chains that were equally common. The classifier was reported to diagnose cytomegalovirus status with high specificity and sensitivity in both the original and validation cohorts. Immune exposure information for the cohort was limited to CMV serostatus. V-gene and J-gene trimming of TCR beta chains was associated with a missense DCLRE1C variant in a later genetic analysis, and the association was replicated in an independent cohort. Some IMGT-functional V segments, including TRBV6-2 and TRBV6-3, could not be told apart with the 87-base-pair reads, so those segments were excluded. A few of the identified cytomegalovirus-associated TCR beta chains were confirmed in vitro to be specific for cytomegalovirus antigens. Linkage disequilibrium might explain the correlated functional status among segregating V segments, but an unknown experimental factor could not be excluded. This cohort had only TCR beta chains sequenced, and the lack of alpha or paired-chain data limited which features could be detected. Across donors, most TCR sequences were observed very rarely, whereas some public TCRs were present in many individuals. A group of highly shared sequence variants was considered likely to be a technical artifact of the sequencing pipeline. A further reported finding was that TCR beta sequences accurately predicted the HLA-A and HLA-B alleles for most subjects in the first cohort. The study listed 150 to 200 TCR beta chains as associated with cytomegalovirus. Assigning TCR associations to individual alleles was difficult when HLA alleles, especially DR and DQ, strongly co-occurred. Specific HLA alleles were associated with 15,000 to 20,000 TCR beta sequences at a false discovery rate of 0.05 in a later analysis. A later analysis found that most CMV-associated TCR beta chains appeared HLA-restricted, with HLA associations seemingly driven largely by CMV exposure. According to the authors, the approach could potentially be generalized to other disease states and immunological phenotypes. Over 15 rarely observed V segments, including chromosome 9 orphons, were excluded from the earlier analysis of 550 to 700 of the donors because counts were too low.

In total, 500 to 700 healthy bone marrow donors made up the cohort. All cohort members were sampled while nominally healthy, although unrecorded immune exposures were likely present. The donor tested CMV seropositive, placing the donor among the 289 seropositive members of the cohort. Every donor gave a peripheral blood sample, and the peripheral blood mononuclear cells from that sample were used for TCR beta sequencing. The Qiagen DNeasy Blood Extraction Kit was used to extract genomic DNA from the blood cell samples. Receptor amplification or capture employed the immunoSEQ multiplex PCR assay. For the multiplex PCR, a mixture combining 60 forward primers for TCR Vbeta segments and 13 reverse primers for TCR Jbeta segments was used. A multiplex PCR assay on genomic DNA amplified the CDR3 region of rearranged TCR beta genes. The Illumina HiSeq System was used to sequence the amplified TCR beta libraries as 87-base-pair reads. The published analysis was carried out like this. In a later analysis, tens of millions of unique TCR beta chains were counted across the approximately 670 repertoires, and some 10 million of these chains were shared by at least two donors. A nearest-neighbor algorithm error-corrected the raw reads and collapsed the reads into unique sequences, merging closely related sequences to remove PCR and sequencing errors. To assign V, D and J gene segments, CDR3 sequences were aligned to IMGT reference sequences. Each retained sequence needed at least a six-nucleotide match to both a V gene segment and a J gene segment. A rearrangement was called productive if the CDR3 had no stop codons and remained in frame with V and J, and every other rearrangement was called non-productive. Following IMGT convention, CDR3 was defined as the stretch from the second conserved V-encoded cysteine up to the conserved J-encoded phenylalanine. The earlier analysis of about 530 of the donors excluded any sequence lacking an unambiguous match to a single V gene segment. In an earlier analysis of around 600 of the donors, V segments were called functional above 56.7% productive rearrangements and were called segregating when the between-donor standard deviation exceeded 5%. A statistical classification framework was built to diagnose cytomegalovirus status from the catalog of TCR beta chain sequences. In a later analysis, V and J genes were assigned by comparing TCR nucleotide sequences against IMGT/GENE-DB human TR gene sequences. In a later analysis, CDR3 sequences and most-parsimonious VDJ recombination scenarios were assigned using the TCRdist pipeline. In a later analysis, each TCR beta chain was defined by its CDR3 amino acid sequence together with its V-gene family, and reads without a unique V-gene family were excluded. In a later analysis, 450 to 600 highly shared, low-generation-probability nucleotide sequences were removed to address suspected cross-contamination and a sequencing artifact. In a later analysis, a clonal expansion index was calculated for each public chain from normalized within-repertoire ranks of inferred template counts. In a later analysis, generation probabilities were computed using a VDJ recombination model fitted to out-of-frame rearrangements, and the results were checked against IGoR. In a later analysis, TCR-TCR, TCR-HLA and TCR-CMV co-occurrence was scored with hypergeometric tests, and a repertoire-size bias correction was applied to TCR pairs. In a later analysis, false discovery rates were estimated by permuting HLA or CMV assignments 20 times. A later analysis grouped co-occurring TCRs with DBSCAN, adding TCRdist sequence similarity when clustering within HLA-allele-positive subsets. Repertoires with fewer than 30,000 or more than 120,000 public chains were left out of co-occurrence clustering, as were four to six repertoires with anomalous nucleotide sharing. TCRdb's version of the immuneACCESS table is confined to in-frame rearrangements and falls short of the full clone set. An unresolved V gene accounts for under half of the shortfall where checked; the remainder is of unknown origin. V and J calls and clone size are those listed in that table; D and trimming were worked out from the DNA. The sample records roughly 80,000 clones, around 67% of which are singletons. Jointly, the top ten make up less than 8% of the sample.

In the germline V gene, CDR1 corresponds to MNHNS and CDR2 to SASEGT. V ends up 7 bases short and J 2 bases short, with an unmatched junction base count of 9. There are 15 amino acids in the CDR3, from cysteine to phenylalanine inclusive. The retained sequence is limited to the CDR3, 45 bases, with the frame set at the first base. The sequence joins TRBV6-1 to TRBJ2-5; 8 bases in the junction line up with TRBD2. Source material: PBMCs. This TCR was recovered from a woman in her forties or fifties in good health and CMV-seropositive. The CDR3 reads CASIGPSGHQETQYF. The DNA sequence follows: TGTGCCAGCATTGGGCCTAGCGGGCATCAAGAGACCCAGTACTTC.